These T cell receptor beta chains were read from a single sample in a study of blood T cell repertoires in COVID-19. Method: immunoSEQ multiplex PCR; TCRdb's copy keeps in-frame clones and lacks some. The sample shows about 99,000 clones, about four fifths of them seen only once. The sequenced sample was peripheral blood. The receptors derive from a man between 65 and 79 years old with active or convalescent COVID-19. Each CDR3 is given with its conserved first and last residue. Fields, in order: D gene, clone size, V gene, J gene, CDR3 protein, CDR3 DNA. A D gene is named only where the DNA matches it firmly. Only part of the rows carry a size: once, few, many, or a class if the clone is expanded.

d_gene: .; abundance: .; v_gene: TRBV14; j_gene: TRBJ1-1; CDR3aa: CASSYFLNTEAFF; CDR3nt: TGTGCCAGCAGCTACTTCCTGAACACTGAAGCTTTCTTT
d_gene: TRBD1; abundance: once; v_gene: TRBV5-4; j_gene: TRBJ1-1; CDR3aa: CASSDPGGSDTEAFF; CDR3nt: TGTGCCAGCAGCGACCCAGGGGGCTCGGACACTGAAGCTTTCTTT
d_gene: .; abundance: .; v_gene: TRBV12-3/TRBV12-4; j_gene: TRBJ1-1; CDR3aa: CASSPQGTEAFF; CDR3nt: TGTGCCAGCAGTCCCCAGGGGACTGAAGCTTTCTTT
d_gene: TRBD1; abundance: .; v_gene: TRBV6-5; j_gene: TRBJ1-5; CDR3aa: CASAGGLNQPQHF; CDR3nt: TGTGCCAGTGCAGGGGGTCTCAATCAGCCCCAGCATTTT
d_gene: TRBD1; abundance: .; v_gene: TRBV19; j_gene: TRBJ1-5; CDR3aa: CASSMGTGVNQPQHF; CDR3nt: TGTGCCAGTAGTATGGGGACAGGGGTAAATCAGCCCCAGCATTTT
d_gene: .; abundance: .; v_gene: TRBV18; j_gene: TRBJ1-1; CDR3aa: CASSPYSTGRHTEAFF; CDR3nt: TGTGCCAGCTCACCATACAGTACAGGGCGCCACACTGAAGCTTTCTTT
d_gene: .; abundance: .; v_gene: TRBV5-1; j_gene: TRBJ1-2; CDR3aa: CASSLSGLDYGYTF; CDR3nt: TGCGCCAGCAGCTTGTCAGGGCTAGACTATGGCTACACCTTC
d_gene: TRBD2; abundance: .; v_gene: TRBV18; j_gene: TRBJ2-7; CDR3aa: CASSPPERGTYEQYF; CDR3nt: TGTGCCAGCTCACCGCCTGAGCGGGGTACCTACGAGCAGTACTTC
d_gene: .; abundance: .; v_gene: TRBV6-1; j_gene: TRBJ1-2; CDR3aa: CASSERAGGAGGHGYTF; CDR3nt: TGTGCCAGCAGTGAACGTGCTGGGGGGGCAGGAGGCCATGGCTACACCTTC
d_gene: .; abundance: once; v_gene: TRBV6-5; j_gene: TRBJ2-7; CDR3aa: CASDPGDYEQYF; CDR3nt: TGTGCCAGCGATCCCGGGGACTACGAGCAGTACTTC
d_gene: TRBD2; abundance: .; v_gene: TRBV24-1; j_gene: TRBJ2-1; CDR3aa: CATSSGGRGEQFF; CDR3nt: TGTGCCACCTCATCGGGGGGGCGGGGTGAGCAGTTCTTC
d_gene: .; abundance: .; v_gene: TRBV9; j_gene: TRBJ1-1; CDR3aa: CASSVGTGGFMNTEAFF; CDR3nt: TGTGCCAGCAGCGTCGGGACCGGAGGGTTCATGAACACTGAAGCTTTCTTT
d_gene: .; abundance: .; v_gene: TRBV7-9; j_gene: TRBJ1-3; CDR3aa: CASALNSGNTIYF; CDR3nt: TGTGCCAGTGCCTTGAACTCAGGAAACACCATATATTTT
d_gene: .; abundance: .; v_gene: TRBV5-6; j_gene: TRBJ2-5; CDR3aa: CASSLGRVETQYF; CDR3nt: TGTGCCAGCAGCTTGGGCAGGGTTGAGACCCAGTACTTC
d_gene: .; abundance: .; v_gene: TRBV7-6; j_gene: TRBJ2-1; CDR3aa: CASSPAGSSYNEQFF; CDR3nt: TGTGCCAGCAGCCCAGCCGGGAGCTCCTACAATGAGCAGTTCTTC
d_gene: TRBD1; abundance: .; v_gene: TRBV12-3/TRBV12-4; j_gene: TRBJ2-7; CDR3aa: CASSRQGAYEQYF; CDR3nt: TGTGCCAGCAGCCGACAGGGGGCCTACGAGCAGTACTTC
d_gene: TRBD1; abundance: .; v_gene: TRBV3-1/TRBV3-2; j_gene: TRBJ2-7; CDR3aa: CASTSGTGVHEQYF; CDR3nt: TGTGCCAGCACCTCCGGGACAGGGGTCCACGAGCAGTACTTC
d_gene: .; abundance: once; v_gene: TRBV5-1; j_gene: TRBJ1-3; CDR3aa: CASSLTGNTIYF; CDR3nt: TGCGCCAGCAGCCTAACGGGAAACACCATATATTTT
d_gene: .; abundance: .; v_gene: TRBV11-2; j_gene: TRBJ2-7; CDR3aa: CASSLARMAEGYEQYF; CDR3nt: TGTGCCAGCAGCTTGGCTAGGATGGCCGAAGGCTACGAGCAGTACTTC
d_gene: .; abundance: .; v_gene: TRBV21-1; j_gene: TRBJ1-5; CDR3aa: CASSTGTEPYSNQPQHF; CDR3nt: TGTGCCAGCAGCACCGGGACAGAACCGTATAGCAATCAGCCCCAGCATTTT
d_gene: .; abundance: .; v_gene: TRBV29-1; j_gene: TRBJ1-1; CDR3aa: CSVEEGSGGVNAFF; CDR3nt: TGCAGCGTTGAGGAAGGATCGGGGGGTGTAAACGCTTTCTTT
d_gene: .; abundance: .; v_gene: TRBV28; j_gene: TRBJ2-3; CDR3aa: CASSLGQALSTDTQYF; CDR3nt: TGTGCCAGCAGTTTGGGGCAGGCCCTTAGCACAGATACGCAGTATTTT
d_gene: .; abundance: .; v_gene: TRBV29-1; j_gene: TRBJ1-1; CDR3aa: CSVKVVGGRLPEAFF; CDR3nt: TGCAGCGTCAAGGTGGTTGGAGGAAGGCTCCCTGAAGCTTTCTTT
d_gene: .; abundance: .; v_gene: TRBV19; j_gene: TRBJ2-1; CDR3aa: CASSIIGREDEQFF; CDR3nt: TGTGCCAGTAGTATTATCGGCAGGGAAGATGAGCAGTTCTTC
d_gene: .; abundance: .; v_gene: TRBV30; j_gene: TRBJ2-1; CDR3aa: CALSFYNEQFF; CDR3nt: TGTGCCTTATCCTTCTACAATGAGCAGTTCTTC
d_gene: TRBD1; abundance: .; v_gene: TRBV2; j_gene: TRBJ1-2; CDR3aa: CASSESGDRADYGYTF; CDR3nt: TGTGCCAGCAGTGAATCGGGGGACAGGGCGGACTATGGCTACACCTTC
d_gene: .; abundance: .; v_gene: TRBV5-1; j_gene: TRBJ2-4; CDR3aa: CASSLEQGGDIQYF; CDR3nt: TGCGCCAGCAGCTTGGAACAGGGTGGTGACATTCAGTACTTC
d_gene: .; abundance: .; v_gene: TRBV20-1; j_gene: TRBJ1-2; CDR3aa: CSASLATGYGYTF; CDR3nt: TGCAGTGCTAGTTTAGCGACGGGATATGGCTACACCTTC
d_gene: .; abundance: .; v_gene: TRBV19; j_gene: TRBJ2-7; CDR3aa: CASSIEGGVTYEQYF; CDR3nt: TGTGCCAGTAGTATCGAGGGTGGGGTAACCTACGAGCAGTACTTC
d_gene: .; abundance: .; v_gene: TRBV19; j_gene: TRBJ1-1; CDR3aa: CASSLHTEGNTEAFF; CDR3nt: TGTGCCAGTAGTCTCCATACCGAGGGGAACACTGAAGCTTTCTTT
d_gene: .; abundance: once; v_gene: TRBV28; j_gene: TRBJ2-2; CDR3aa: CASSSPGGTGELFF; CDR3nt: TGTGCCAGCAGTTCTCCCGGGGGCACCGGGGAGCTGTTTTTT
d_gene: TRBD1; abundance: once; v_gene: TRBV5-1; j_gene: TRBJ2-7; CDR3aa: CASSLAPGGYEQYF; CDR3nt: TGCGCCAGCAGCTTGGCCCCAGGGGGATACGAGCAGTACTTC
d_gene: TRBD1; abundance: .; v_gene: TRBV6-6; j_gene: TRBJ1-4; CDR3aa: CASSLVTGGSEKLFF; CDR3nt: TGTGCCAGCAGCCTCGTGACAGGGGGCAGTGAAAAACTGTTTTTT
d_gene: TRBD1; abundance: .; v_gene: TRBV5-1; j_gene: TRBJ2-7; CDR3aa: CASSLGINRGMDEQYF; CDR3nt: TGCGCCAGCAGCTTGGGAATAAACAGGGGAATGGACGAGCAGTACTTC
d_gene: TRBD2; abundance: .; v_gene: TRBV4-1; j_gene: TRBJ2-1; CDR3aa: CASSHGLAGGSYNEQFF; CDR3nt: TGCGCCAGCAGCCACGGACTAGCGGGGGGCTCCTACAATGAGCAGTTCTTC
d_gene: .; abundance: .; v_gene: TRBV18; j_gene: TRBJ2-5; CDR3aa: CASSDSQETQYF; CDR3nt: TGTGCCAGCTCAGACAGCCAAGAGACCCAGTACTTC
d_gene: TRBD1; abundance: once; v_gene: TRBV5-4; j_gene: TRBJ2-1; CDR3aa: CASSLALGQGSGEQFF; CDR3nt: TGTGCCAGCAGCTTGGCTTTGGGACAGGGAAGTGGTGAGCAGTTCTTC
d_gene: .; abundance: few; v_gene: TRBV19; j_gene: TRBJ1-2; CDR3aa: CASSGAGYGYTF; CDR3nt: TGTGCCAGTAGTGGGGCAGGTTATGGCTACACCTTC
d_gene: TRBD1; abundance: .; v_gene: TRBV11-2; j_gene: TRBJ2-2; CDR3aa: CASSLTLTGGGTGELFF; CDR3nt: TGTGCCAGCAGCTTAACTCTGACAGGGGGAGGAACCGGGGAGCTGTTTTTT
d_gene: TRBD1; abundance: .; v_gene: TRBV9; j_gene: TRBJ2-7; CDR3aa: CASSVGTGGGHEQYF; CDR3nt: TGTGCCAGCAGCGTAGGAACAGGGGGCGGGCACGAGCAGTACTTC
d_gene: TRBD1; abundance: few; v_gene: TRBV30; j_gene: TRBJ2-5; CDR3aa: CAWSIRGPKRTQYF; CDR3nt: TGTGCCTGGAGCATTAGGGGGCCCAAAAGGACCCAGTACTTC
d_gene: .; abundance: .; v_gene: TRBV7-3; j_gene: TRBJ2-3; CDR3aa: CASSFGDRDRDTQYF; CDR3nt: TGTGCCAGCAGCTTTGGAGACCGGGATAGGGATACGCAGTATTTT
d_gene: .; abundance: .; v_gene: TRBV10-2; j_gene: TRBJ1-1; CDR3aa: CASSGGGTEAFF; CDR3nt: TGCGCCAGCAGTGGGGGGGGCACTGAAGCTTTCTTT
d_gene: TRBD1; abundance: .; v_gene: TRBV18; j_gene: TRBJ1-6; CDR3aa: CASSADRGSLSPLHF; CDR3nt: TGTGCCAGCTCAGCGGACAGGGGAAGTCTTTCACCCCTCCACTTT
d_gene: .; abundance: .; v_gene: TRBV20-1; j_gene: TRBJ1-3; CDR3aa: CSARAGHTIYF; CDR3nt: TGCAGTGCTAGAGCAGGGCACACCATATATTTT
d_gene: .; abundance: .; v_gene: TRBV5-1; j_gene: TRBJ2-2; CDR3aa: CASTLGQSGGGELFF; CDR3nt: TGCGCCAGCACCCTAGGACAGTCGGGCGGCGGGGAGCTGTTTTTT
d_gene: TRBD1; abundance: .; v_gene: TRBV30; j_gene: TRBJ2-2; CDR3aa: CAWMQDRGLGTGELFF; CDR3nt: TGTGCCTGGATGCAGGACAGGGGGCTCGGCACCGGGGAGCTGTTTTTT
d_gene: .; abundance: .; v_gene: TRBV4-1; j_gene: TRBJ2-7; CDR3aa: CASSQDPSVRYEQYF; CDR3nt: TGCGCCAGCAGCCAAGATCCGTCAGTACGCTACGAGCAGTACTTC
d_gene: .; abundance: .; v_gene: TRBV7-2; j_gene: TRBJ2-2; CDR3aa: CASSLARYNTGELFF; CDR3nt: TGTGCCAGCAGCTTAGCGCGGTATAACACCGGGGAGCTGTTTTTT